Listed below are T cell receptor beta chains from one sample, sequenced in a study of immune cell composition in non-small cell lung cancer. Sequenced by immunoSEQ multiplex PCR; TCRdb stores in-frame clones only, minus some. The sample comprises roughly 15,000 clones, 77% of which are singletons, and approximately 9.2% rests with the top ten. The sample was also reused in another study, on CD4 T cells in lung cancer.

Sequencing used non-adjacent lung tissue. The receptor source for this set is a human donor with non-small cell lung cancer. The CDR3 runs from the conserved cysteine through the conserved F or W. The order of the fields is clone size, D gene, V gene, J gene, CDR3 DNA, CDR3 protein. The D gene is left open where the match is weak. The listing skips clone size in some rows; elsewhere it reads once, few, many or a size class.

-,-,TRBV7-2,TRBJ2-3,TGTGCCAGCAGCCCCCGGCCAGGGAAGGTAGATACGCAGTATTTT,CASSPRPGKVDTQYF
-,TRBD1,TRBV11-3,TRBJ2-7,TGTGCCAGCAGCCCGTCTGGGACAGGCTTTCAGTACTTC,CASSPSGTGFQYF
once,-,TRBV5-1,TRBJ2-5,TGCGCCAGCAGCTTGGGTTTTTCTGGGAGCCGCCAAGAGACCCAGTACTTC,CASSLGFSGSRQETQYF
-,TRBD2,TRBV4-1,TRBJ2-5,TGCGCCAGCAGCCAAGCCCCGGGGGGCCAAGAGACCCAGTACTTC,CASSQAPGGQETQYF
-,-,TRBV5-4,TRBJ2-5,TGTGCCAGCAGCTGGGCGTCAGGGGGGACGGAGACCCAGTACTTC,CASSWASGGTETQYF
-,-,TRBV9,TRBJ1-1,TGTGCCAGCAGCGTAGGGGAAGGCATGAACACTGAAGCTTTCTTT,CASSVGEGMNTEAFF
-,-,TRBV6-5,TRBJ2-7,TGTGCCAGCAGTTACAACAGGGAGGGTGAGCAGTACTTC,CASSYNREGEQYF
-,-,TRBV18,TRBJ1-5,TGTGCCAGCTCAAAAGAAAATCAGCCCCAGCATTTT,CASSKENQPQHF
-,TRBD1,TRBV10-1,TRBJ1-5,TGCGCCAGCCCCAAAGGAGACAGGGTCCGGGGCAATCAGCCCCAGCATTTT,CASPKGDRVRGNQPQHF
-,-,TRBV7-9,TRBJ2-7,TGTGCCAGCAGCTTATTCGGTGGTCTTCCCTACGAGCAGTACTTC,CASSLFGGLPYEQYF
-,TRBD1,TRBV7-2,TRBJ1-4,TGTGCCAGCAGCTTACTAAGATTCAGGGGGCTAGGTGAAAAACTGTTTTTT,CASSLLRFRGLGEKLFF
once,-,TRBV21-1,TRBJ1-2,TGTGCCAGCAGTTTTAATGGGACTGCTGGCCCGGACTATGGCTACACCTTC,CASSFNGTAGPDYGYTF
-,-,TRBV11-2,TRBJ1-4,TGTGCCAGCAGCCAATTGGGTGGTCAGGGTGAAAAACTGTTTTTT,CASSQLGGQGEKLFF
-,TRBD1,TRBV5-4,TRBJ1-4,TGCGCCAGCAGCCAAAAACCGGGACAGGGAAGTGAAAAACTGTTTTTT,CASSQKPGQGSEKLFF
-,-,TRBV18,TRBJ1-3,TGTGCCAGCTCCCCTAGAACAGACAGCTCTGGAAACACCATATATTTT,CASSPRTDSSGNTIYF
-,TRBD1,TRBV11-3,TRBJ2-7,TGTGCCAGCAGCTTAGCGGGGACAGGGGCCTACGAGCAGTACTTC,CASSLAGTGAYEQYF
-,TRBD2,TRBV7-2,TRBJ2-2,TGTGCCAGCAGGCAACTAGCGGGGGGGCTTCAGATCACCGGGGAGCTGTTTTTT,CASRQLAGGLQITGELFF
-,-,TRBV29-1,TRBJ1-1,TGCAGCGTTAAGGGAGGATTGAACACTGAAGCTTTCTTT,CSVKGGLNTEAFF
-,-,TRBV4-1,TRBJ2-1,TGCGCCAGCAGCCGGGGGGGGCTAGGTAATGAGCAGTTCTTC,CASSRGGLGNEQFF
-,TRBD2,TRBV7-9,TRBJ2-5,TGTGCCAGCAGCTTAGGGTCTAGCGGGGTGTACCAAGAGACCCAGTACTTC,CASSLGSSGVYQETQYF
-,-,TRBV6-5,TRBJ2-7,TGTGCCAGCAGTTACTCTGTGGGGACCTACGAGCAGTACTTC,CASSYSVGTYEQYF
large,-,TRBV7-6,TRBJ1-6,TGTGCCAGCAGCCCGCCCAACACACCCCTCCACTTT,CASSPPNTPLHF
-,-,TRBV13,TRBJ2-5,TGTGCCAGCAGCTTATCCGAGGCGGGAGAGACCCAGTACTTC,CASSLSEAGETQYF
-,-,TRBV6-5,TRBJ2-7,TGTGCCAGCAGTTACTCGAACAGGCCCCACGGGGAGCAGTACTTC,CASSYSNRPHGEQYF
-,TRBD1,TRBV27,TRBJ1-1,TGTGCCAGCAGTTTAATACCGGGACAGGAAGCTTTCTTT,CASSLIPGQEAFF
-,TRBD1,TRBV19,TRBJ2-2,TGTGCCAGTAGCAGGGAGCATTCGGGACAGGGGAGAACCGGGGAGCTGTTTTTT,CASSREHSGQGRTGELFF
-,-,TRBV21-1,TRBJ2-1,TGTGCCAGCAGCAAGGACAGCCCTAGCTCCTACAATGAGCAGTTCTTC,CASSKDSPSSYNEQFF
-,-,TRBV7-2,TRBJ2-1,TGTGCCAGCAGCCCGGGACCCCAACATTACAATGAGCAGTTCTTC,CASSPGPQHYNEQFF
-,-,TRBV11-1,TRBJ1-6,TGTGCCAGCACCTCATCTGATTCACCCCTCCACTTT,CASTSSDSPLHF
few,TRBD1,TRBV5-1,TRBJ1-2,TGCGCCAGCAGCTTGTTAGGGACAGGGTTACCCTATGGCTACACCTTC,CASSLLGTGLPYGYTF
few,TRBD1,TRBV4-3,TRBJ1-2,TGCGCCAGCAGCCAAGAGGTTGGGGCGGGACAGTTTGGGGGTGGCTACACCTTC,CASSQEVGAGQFGGGYTF
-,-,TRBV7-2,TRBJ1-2,TGTGCCAGCAGCCTGGGGGTCAACTATGGCTACACCTTC,CASSLGVNYGYTF
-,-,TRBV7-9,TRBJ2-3,TGTGCCAGCCACCAGACCCAGGGGGGGGCGGGGGGTTACACAGATACGCAGTATTTT,CASHQTQGGAGGYTDTQYF
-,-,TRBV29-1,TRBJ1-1,TGCAGCGTAAGACCGCGGAACACTGAAGCTTTCTTT,CSVRPRNTEAFF
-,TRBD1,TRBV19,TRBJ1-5,TGTGCCAGTAGCGATCATGGGACAGCTGGAAGCAATCAGCCCCAGCATTTT,CASSDHGTAGSNQPQHF
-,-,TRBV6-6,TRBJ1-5,TGTGCCAGCAGTACGAGGGGAGAAGGGCAGCCCCAGCATTTT,CASSTRGEGQPQHF
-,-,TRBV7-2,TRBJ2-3,TGTGCCAGCAGCTTAGCTCCCGACCCCTCCACAGATACGCAGTATTTT,CASSLAPDPSTDTQYF
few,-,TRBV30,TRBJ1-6,TGTGCCTGGAGAGCCTTCCTGGGAGATCCAAATAATTCACCCCTCCACTTT,CAWRAFLGDPNNSPLHF
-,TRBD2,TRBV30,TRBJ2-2,TGTGCCTGGAGTCCGGGACTAGCGAGTAACACCGGGGAGCTGTTTTTT,CAWSPGLASNTGELFF
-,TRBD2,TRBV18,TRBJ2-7,TGTGCCAGCTCACCACCAGGGCGGGGGAACTACGAGCAGTACTTC,CASSPPGRGNYEQYF
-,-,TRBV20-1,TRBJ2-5,TGCAGTGCTAGAGGTGGGGAGACCCAGTACTTC,CSARGGETQYF
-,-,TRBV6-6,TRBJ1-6,TGTGCCAGCAGGTCGGGACTGATTAATTCACCCCTCCACTTT,CASRSGLINSPLHF
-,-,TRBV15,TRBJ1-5,TGTGCCACCAGTGAGGACAGTAGCAATCAGCCCCAGCATTTT,CATSEDSSNQPQHF
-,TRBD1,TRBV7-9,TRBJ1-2,TGTGCCAGCAGCTCTTTCGGACAGGAGAGGAGCTATGGCTACACCTTC,CASSSFGQERSYGYTF
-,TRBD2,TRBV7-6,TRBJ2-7,TGTGCCAGCAGCCCCCGGACTAGCGGGGGATCCTACGAGCAGTACTTC,CASSPRTSGGSYEQYF
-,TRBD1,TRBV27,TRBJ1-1,TGTGCCAGCAGTTCCCCTCACGGGACAGGGGGGACAGAGAAAGCTTTCTTT,CASSSPHGTGGTEKAFF
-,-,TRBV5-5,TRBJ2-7,TGTGCCAGCAGCTTAGTAGGGAGCTCCTACGAGCAGTACTTC,CASSLVGSSYEQYF
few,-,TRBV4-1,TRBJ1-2,TGCGCCAGCAGCCAGGGGGTAGTGAGCCAGGTGATCCCCTATGGCTACACCTTC,CASSQGVVSQVIPYGYTF
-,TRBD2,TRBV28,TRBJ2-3,TGTGCCAGCAGTCTAGCGGGGGCCACAGATACGCAGTATTTT,CASSLAGATDTQYF
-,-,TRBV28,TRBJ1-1,TGTGCCAGCCGCCAGGACGGATACACTGAAGCTTTCTTT,CASRQDGYTEAFF
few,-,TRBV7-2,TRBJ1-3,TGTGCCAGCCTCGACCCCCAGGACCACTCTGGAAACACCATATATTTT,CASLDPQDHSGNTIYF
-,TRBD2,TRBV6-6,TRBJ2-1,TGTGCCAGCAGTTTCGGACTAGCAGACTACAATGAGCAGTTCTTC,CASSFGLADYNEQFF
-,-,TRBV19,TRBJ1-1,TGTGCCAGTAGTCAACGGGGACGGGGAGGGAACACTGAAGCTTTCTTT,CASSQRGRGGNTEAFF